This record covers a single T cell receptor beta chain. Sequencing was performed with immunoSEQ multiplex PCR; in TCRdb, only in-frame clones are kept and a portion is missing. The sample shows about 150,000 clones, roughly 83% of them seen only once. This entry is derived from a study of blood T cell repertoires in COVID-19. Study information: The samples span acute and convalescent COVID-19 from the United States, Italy and Spain. PBMCs, B-cell-depleted T cells, or T cells were the source of the cDNA or gDNA that made up the material.

The junction had 8 bases not matched to a gene; V was cut back by 4 bases and J by 5 bases. The CDR3 is 15 residues long. Germline V lookup: CDR1 MNHEY, CDR2 SVGAGI. The chain couples TRBV6-5 to TRBJ1-2; 9 bases are a match to TRBD1. This TCR came from a woman aged 60 to 75 with acute or convalescent COVID-19. The material sequenced was peripheral blood. The CDR3 nucleotides are TGTGCCAGCAGTTCACCGGGACAGGGAGATTATGGCTACACCTTC. Translating it yields CASSSPGQGDYGYTF.